Presented here are 21 T cell receptor beta chains from one specimen sequenced in a study of T cell responses to AZD1222 COVID-19 vaccine. The repertoire was sequenced with immunoSEQ multiplex PCR; TCRdb's copy has only in-frame clones and lacks some. The repertoire holds approximately 170,000 clones, with roughly 89% as singletons. The specimen comprised peripheral blood, sampled on day 0 of AZD1222 vaccination. These receptors originate from an adult in good health.

This chain uses TRBV6-5 with TRBJ2-3; the match to TRBD2 covers 9 bases. The length of the CDR3 is 14 residues. V gave up 6 bases and J gave up 4 bases; unmatched junction bases: 5. The germline V gene encodes CDR1 MNHEY and CDR2 SVGAGI. The CDR3 loop is CASRNLAGPDTQYF. The CDR3 nucleotides read TGTGCCAGCAGGAACCTAGCGGGGCCAGATACGCAGTATTTT.

The V gene is TRBV18, the J gene TRBJ1-4; D not certain. Trimming pared 4 bases from V and 5 bases from J, leaving 11 bases between. The germline V gene has CDR1 KGHSH and CDR2 LQKENI. CDR3 size: 14 residues. This chain's CDR3 is CASSRTDLNEKLFF. CDR3 in DNA: TGTGCCAGCTCACGGACGGACCTGAATGAAAAACTGTTTTTT.

This chain uses TRBV7-8 with TRBJ2-1; either TRBD1 or TRBD2 may supply D (5 bases each). The V gene's germline CDR1 is SGHVS and CDR2 FQNEAQ. V was trimmed by 3 bases and J by 6 bases, leaving 18 bases between them. This CDR3 spans 16 amino acids. The CDR3 loop reads CASSFEGRRVGNEQFF. CDR3 sequence (DNA): TGTGCCAGCAGCTTTGAGGGACGCCGGGTGGGCAATGAGCAGTTCTTC.

The rearrangement links TRBV4-3 to TRBJ1-6; D uncertain. The CDR3 loop spans 15 amino acids. Trimming cost V 0 bases and J 7 bases, with 10 bases left between them. Germline CDR1 and CDR2: LGHNA and YSLEER. This chain's CDR3 is CASSQDRAWNSPLHF. CDR3 DNA sequence: TGCGCCAGCAGCCAAGATCGGGCTTGGAATTCACCCCTCCACTTT.

J is TRBJ2-2 and V is TRBV19; no definite D call. Germline assignment: CDR1 LNHDA and CDR2 SQIVND (reference sequence). Deletions cut 8 bases from V and 7 bases from J, with 14 bases between. CDR3 length: 13 amino acids. CDR3 in DNA: TGTGCCAGTTGTCGGGTCCAAGGCGGGGAGCTGTTTTTT. It codes for CASCRVQGGELFF.

The V gene is TRBV3-1 (or the pseudogene TRBV3-2), the J gene TRBJ2-1; D unresolved. The V gene lost 0 bases and the J gene lost 4 bases, with 10 bases spanning the gap. The CDR3 sequence is 15 residues long. Germline V CDR1 and CDR2: LGHDT, YNNKEL (reference sequence). In DNA, the CDR3 is TGTGCCAGCAGCCAAGATACCATGGATTACAATGAGCAGTTCTTC. The encoded protein is CASSQDTMDYNEQFF.

The chain links TRBV19 to TRBJ2-1, with TRBD2 matching 10 bases. The J segment lost 6 bases and the V segment lost 2 bases, leaving 7 bases of the junction unmatched. The CDR3 contains 16 residues. Germline V gene sequence: CDR1 LNHDA, CDR2 SQIVND (reference sequence). The CDR3 DNA reads as TGTGCCAGTAGTATATTAGCGGGAGGAGGAATCAATGAGCAGTTCTTC. Translating it yields CASSILAGGGINEQFF.

This clone was recorded only once. The chain employs TRBV6-2 or TRBV6-3 and TRBJ2-3, with D possibly being TRBD1 (6 bases). The length of the CDR3 is 14 residues. The germline V gene has CDR1 MNHEY and CDR2 SVGEGT. V dropped 2 bases and J dropped 8 bases, with 14 bases sitting between them. The chain's CDR3 is CASSYGRGLGTQYF. The CDR3 coding sequence is TGTGCCAGCAGTTACGGCAGGGGTCTGGGTACGCAGTATTTT.

J is TRBJ2-7 and V is TRBV7-9; D may correspond to TRBD1 or TRBD2 (5 bases each). V was clipped by 5 bases and J by 0 bases, with 20 bases between them. The germline CDR1 and CDR2 sequences are SEHNR and FQNEAQ (reference sequence). This CDR3 spans 17 amino acids. The CDR3: CASSPSTGTGSSYEQYF. Here the CDR3 DNA reads TGTGCCAGCAGCCCTTCTACCGGGACGGGAAGCTCCTACGAGCAGTACTTC.

The rearrangement links TRBV4-3 to TRBJ1-6; tentative D call: TRBD1 (5 bases). V was pared by 1 base and J by 10 bases, with 14 bases between. The CDR3 covers 15 residues. CDR1 and CDR2 from the germline V gene are LGHNA and YSLEER. The CDR3 DNA reads TGCGCCAGCAGCCAAGTATCAGGGTCGAAATCACCCCTCCACTTT. The encoded protein is CASSQVSGSKSPLHF.

This clone appeared a single time. The chain joins TRBV6-4 to TRBJ2-2, with D possibly matching TRBD2 (6 bases). CDR3 length: 15 residues. Germline V lookup: CDR1 MRHNA, CDR2 SNTAGT. V lost 0 bases and J 4 bases, leaving 9 bases between the germline ends. The CDR3, as DNA: TGTGCCAGCAGTGACTCGAGGAGGGGCACCGGGGAGCTGTTTTTT. Its protein is CASSDSRRGTGELFF.

The J gene is TRBJ1-2, the V gene TRBV14; 7 bases fit TRBD1. In germline, CDR1 is SGHDN, CDR2 FVKESK. The V segment lost 3 bases and the J segment 4 bases; nucleotides outside the gene matches: 5. CDR3 length equals 14 residues. The DNA of the CDR3 is TGTGCCAGCAGCCAGGGGGACAGAGTCTATGGCTACACCTTC. It yields the protein CASSQGDRVYGYTF.

V gene TRBV19 combines with J gene TRBJ2-7; 10 nucleotides align to TRBD1. The CDR3 has 14 residues. CDR1 is LNHDA and CDR2 is SQIVND in the germline V gene (reference sequence). V trimming: 5 bases; J trimming: 4 bases; junction bases outside the gene matches: 5. CDR3 DNA: TGTGCCAGTAGTCCCGGGACAGGGGATTACGAGCAGTACTTC. The encoded protein is CASSPGTGDYEQYF.

V gene TRBV2 combines with J gene TRBJ2-5, with D perhaps TRBD1 (6 bases). The CDR3 spans 14 residues. V was pared by 5 bases and J by 2 bases, with 12 bases between. Germline CDR1 and CDR2: SNHLY and FYNNEI. CDR3: CASSSRDNQETQYF. CDR3 nucleotides: TGTGCCAGCAGTAGCCGGGACAATCAAGAGACCCAGTACTTC.

V gene TRBV6-2 or TRBV6-3 combines with J gene TRBJ1-5, with D unclear. With 5 bases removed from V and 0 bases from J, the gap between germline ends came to 5 bases. The germline V gene has CDR1 MNHEY and CDR2 SVGEGT. This CDR3 region has 13 residues. The CDR3 region is CASSGTSNQPQHF. In DNA, the CDR3 is TGTGCCAGCAGTGGAACTAGCAATCAGCCCCAGCATTTT.

The V call is TRBV27, the J call TRBJ1-5; tentatively, D is TRBD1 (6 bases). CDR1 and CDR2 (germline): MNHEY, SMNVEV (reference sequence). This CDR3 is built from 19 residues. Trimming stripped 6 bases from V and 0 bases from J, with 24 bases between. In nucleotides, the CDR3 is TGTGCCAGCAGCCCGAAAACGGACAGATCTTTTTATAGCAATCAGCCCCAGCATTTT. Amino acids: CASSPKTDRSFYSNQPQHF.

V is TRBV4-1 and J is TRBJ1-2, with D unclear. With 2 bases removed from V and 4 bases from J, the gap between germline ends came to 8 bases. Germline V CDR1 and CDR2: MGHRA, YSYEKL. The CDR3 contains 13 residues. The CDR3, as DNA: TGCGCCAGCAGCCAAAGGACGGCCTATGGCTACACCTTC. Translation gives CASSQRTAYGYTF.

V and J are TRBV30 and TRBJ2-2; TRBD1 might be the D (6 bases). Trimming shortened V by 2 bases and J by 0 bases, and 10 bases separated the two germline ends. The CDR3 has 15 residues. Per germline, CDR1 GTSNPN and CDR2 SVGIG (reference sequence). Here the CDR3 reads CAWSRDRPNTGELFF. CDR3 DNA sequence: TGTGCCTGGAGTCGAGACAGGCCGAACACCGGGGAGCTGTTTTTT.

J is TRBJ1-1 and V is TRBV18, with D unclear. V was clipped by 3 bases and J by 0 bases, with 8 bases between them. CDR1 and CDR2 from the germline V gene are KGHSH and LQKENI. The CDR3 consists of 14 residues. The CDR3 protein is CASSPAGMNTEAFF. DNA of the CDR3: TGTGCCAGCTCACCGGCGGGCATGAACACTGAAGCTTTCTTT.

The J gene is TRBJ2-3, the V gene TRBV10-3; 10 nucleotides line up with TRBD2. Trimming took 10 bases from V and 0 from J; bases not matched to a gene: 4. CDR1 and CDR2 from the germline V gene are ENHRY and SYGVKD. The CDR3 contains 14 residues. The chain's CDR3 is CASSSGGSTDTQYF. DNA for the CDR3: TGTGCCAGTTCTAGCGGGGGAAGCACAGATACGCAGTATTTT.

The genes are TRBV7-8 and TRBJ1-3, with D hard to call. Per germline, CDR1 SGHVS and CDR2 FQNEAQ. This CDR3 spans 17 amino acids. V lost 2 bases to trimming and J lost 0 bases, with 14 bases between them. Here the CDR3 reads CASSLNSGAYSGNTIYF. For the CDR3, the DNA is TGTGCCAGCAGCTTAAATTCTGGAGCTTACTCTGGAAACACCATATATTTT.